The 25 T cell receptor beta chains listed next were all sequenced from one sample in a study of regulatory T cells in long-lasting Graves disease. The time point was: newly diagnosed GD, antithyroid drugs for less than 3 months. RNA from PBMCs was the source of the TCR library. CDR3-region Arm-PCR and iRepertoire HTBI primers produced the TCR beta libraries. Each CDR3 protein is one row after TCRdb ran MiXCR on the multiplex PCR reads. The sample lists approximately 400,000 distinct CDR3 sequences; around a sixth were seen once. This specimen consisted of peripheral blood mononuclear cells (PBMCs), obtained at new diagnosis, from a patient treated with antithyroid drugs. These TCRs come from a female donor with Graves disease.

A few counts support this clonotype. The rearrangement uses TRBV20-1 and TRBJ2-3; 8 nucleotides align to TRBD1. The CDR3 consists of 17 residues. Germline V lookup: CDR1 DFQATT, CDR2 SNEGSKA (reference sequence). The J segment lost 3 bases and the V segment lost 0 bases, leaving 11 bases of the junction unmatched. The CDR3 protein is CSARDPATGAGTDTQYF. CDR3 nucleotide sequence: TGCAGTGCTAGAGACCCTGCGACAGGGGCAGGGACAGATACGCAGTATTTT.

The rearrangement joins TRBV12-5 to TRBJ1-1; the match to TRBD1 covers 8 bases. Trimming at V came to 7 bases and at J to 10 bases, leaving 11 bases not matched to a gene. CDR1 is LGHNT and CDR2 is FRNRAP in the germline V gene. CDR3 length equals 13 residues. For the CDR3, the DNA is TGTGCTAGTGCCGAGACAGGGGTGGTAGCAGCTTTCTTT. It yields the protein CASAETGVVAAFF.

J is TRBJ2-1 and V is TRBV5-1, with 8 bases fitting TRBD2. After removal of 3 bases from V and 8 bases from J, the junction contained 13 bases not matched to a gene. Germline CDR1 is SGHRS and CDR2 is YFSETQ. This CDR3 is built from 16 residues. CDR3 in DNA: TGCGCCAGCAGCTCGGGGGGGGAAGGCCCTTACGATGAGCAGTTCTTC. It specifies CASSSGGEGPYDEQFF.

Ten or more counts support this clonotype. The chain joins TRBV7-3 to TRBJ2-1; D gene uncertain. Germline lookup yields CDR1 SGHTA and CDR2 FQGTGA. The length of the CDR3 is 14 residues. V was pared by 0 bases and J by 1 base, with 4 bases between. The CDR3 loop is CASSLTGSYNEQFF. DNA for the CDR3: TGTGCCAGCAGCTTAACAGGGTCCTACAATGAGCAGTTCTTC.

This rearrangement joins TRBV5-6 to TRBJ1-5; possible D gene TRBD1, 5 bases. The CDR3 runs to 16 residues. Germline loops: CDR1 SGHDT, CDR2 YYEEEE. With 2 bases removed from V and 5 bases from J, the gap between germline ends came to 17 bases. The CDR3 here is CASSFSPGVGDQPQHF. Written as DNA, the CDR3 is TGTGCCAGCAGCTTTTCACCGGGGGTGGGGGATCAGCCCCAGCATTTT.

Comments on this clonotype: Its ends do not fully match the called genes, so a read error is possible. The V and J genes are TRBV5-5 and TRBJ1-4, with 10 bases lining up with TRBD1. Per the germline V gene, CDR1 is SGHKS and CDR2 is YYEKEE (reference sequence). The CDR3 is made up of 15 amino acids. Written as DNA, the CDR3 is TGTGCCAGCAGCTTGTCATGGGGATCGGGACAGGGGCGACCTTTT. Protein sequence: CASSLSWGSGQGRPF.

The chain carries TRBV30 and TRBJ2-6; D uncertain. CDR3 length: 14 residues. Trimming shortened V by 5 bases and J by 4 bases, and 12 bases separated the two germline ends. Looked up from germline, CDR1 is GTSNPN and CDR2 is SVGIG (reference sequence). The CDR3: CAWGPGHGANVLTF. DNA for the CDR3: TGTGCCTGGGGCCCCGGTCACGGGGCCAACGTCCTGACTTTC.

This clonotype was detected ten times or more. V and J are TRBV6-2 or TRBV6-3 and TRBJ2-1, with 10 nucleotides matching TRBD2. With 2 bases clipped from V and 3 bases from J, the junction kept 7 bases outside the gene matches. Germline lookup yields CDR1 MNHEY and CDR2 SVGEGT. This CDR3 comprises 17 residues. CDR3 sequence reads: CASSYPLAGGDYNEQFF. Written as DNA, the CDR3 is TGTGCCAGCAGTTACCCTTTAGCGGGAGGAGACTACAATGAGCAGTTCTTC.

This clonotype was picked up many times. This rearrangement joins TRBV13 to TRBJ2-7, with D perhaps TRBD1 (6 bases). Trimming removed 5 bases from V and 3 bases from J, with 17 bases in between. This CDR3 spans 15 amino acids. Germline values: CDR1 PRHDT, CDR2 FYEKMQ (reference sequence). CDR3 amino acids: CASSPGPGEFYEQYF. DNA of the CDR3: TGTGCCAGCAGCCCAGGGCCAGGGGAATTCTACGAGCAGTACTTC.

V gene TRBV19 combines with J gene TRBJ2-7; perhaps TRBD2 as D (6 bases). Trimming shortened V by 3 bases and J by 3 bases, and 15 bases separated the two germline ends. Germline lookup yields CDR1 LNHDA and CDR2 SQIVND (reference sequence). There are 15 residues in the CDR3. The CDR3: CASSMSLEGGYEQYF. CDR3 nucleotide sequence: TGTGCCAGTAGTATGTCGTTGGAGGGTGGCTACGAGCAGTACTTC.

Only a few counts were recorded for this clonotype. The rearrangement joins TRBV7-9 to TRBJ1-4; D not resolved. The V gene lost 2 bases and the J gene lost 3 bases, with 10 bases spanning the gap. Per the germline V gene, CDR1 is SEHNR and CDR2 is FQNEAQ (reference sequence). The CDR3 is 15 amino acids. The CDR3 DNA is TGTGCCAGCAGCTTACCCTTAGCCCCTAATGAAAAACTGTTTTTT. Translating gives CASSLPLAPNEKLFF. Combining the CDR3 with reference TRBV7-9 and TRBJ1-4 gives the whole variable domain DTGVSQNPRHKITKRGQNVTFRCDPISEHNRLYWYRQTLGQGPEFLTYFQNEAQLEKSRLLSDRFSAERPKGSFSTLEIQRTEQGDSAMYLCASSLPLAPNEKLFFGSGTQLSVL.

Turning to this clonotype: A much larger clone differs by one base, so this may be a read error. The chain carries TRBV12-3 or TRBV12-4 and TRBJ2-5; 9 nucleotides match TRBD2. The CDR3 runs to 15 residues. V lost 5 bases, J lost 5 bases, and 9 bases stayed unmatched. CDR3 DNA sequence: TGTGCCAGCAGTCGGACTAGCGAAACCCATGAGACCCAGTACTTC. Protein sequence: CASSRTSETHETQYF.

This clonotype was picked up many times. The chain uses TRBV27 and TRBJ2-1, with 9 nucleotides matching TRBD2. CDR3 length equals 16 residues. The ends lost 3 bases at V and 4 bases at J; junction bases unmatched: 7. Germline values: CDR1 MNHEY, CDR2 SMNVEV (reference sequence). The CDR3 spells CASSFLGLAQYNEQFF. CDR3 sequence (DNA): TGTGCCAGCAGTTTCTTGGGACTAGCACAATACAATGAGCAGTTCTTC.

To note about this clonotype: The likely explanation is a read error, given a far larger clone one base away. This rearrangement joins TRBV6-1 to TRBJ2-1, with 7 bases aligning to TRBD2. In germline, CDR1 is MNHNS, CDR2 SASEGT. This CDR3 has 16 residues. CDR3 amino acids: CASGETAGDSYNEQFF. The CDR3, as DNA: TGTGCCAGCGGTGAAACGGCGGGGGACTCCTACAATGAGCAGTTCTTC.

The V gene is TRBV7-8, the J gene TRBJ2-6; D call uncertain. The CDR3 extends over 15 amino acids. The V gene's germline CDR1 is SGHVS and CDR2 FQNEAQ. The V gene lost 5 bases and the J gene lost 4 bases, with 12 bases spanning the gap. The CDR3 spells CASSGSGTGANVLTF. The CDR3 region has the DNA TGTGCCAGCAGCGGGTCCGGTACCGGGGCCAACGTCCTGACTTTC.

This clonotype was picked up many times. This chain links TRBV3-1 with TRBJ2-4, with D unclear. V was trimmed by 4 bases and J by 0 bases, leaving 10 bases between them. CDR1 and CDR2 from the germline V gene are LGHDT and YNNKEL (reference sequence). This CDR3 has 15 amino acids. The DNA for the CDR3 is TGTGCCAGCAGCCCGCCGAGCGTAGCCAAAAACATTCAGTACTTC. Its protein product is CASSPPSVAKNIQYF.

The CDR3 coding sequence is TGTGCCAGCAGCTTACTCCCGGGACTAAGCACAGATACGCAGTATTTT. Translated, it gives CASSLLPGLSTDTQYF. This chain joins TRBV7-3 and TRBJ2-3; 7 bases are shared with TRBD2. Trimming at V came to 2 bases and at J to 0 bases, leaving 5 bases not matched to a gene. The CDR3 totals 16 residues. Germline V CDR1 and CDR2: SGHTA, FQGTGA.

This clonotype was seen many times. This sequence joins TRBV4-1 and TRBJ2-2; D is unclear. Trimming stripped 0 bases from V and 7 bases from J, with 6 bases between. Germline CDR1 and CDR2: MGHRA and YSYEKL. The CDR3 extends over 13 amino acids. CDR3 sequence reads: CASSQDVVGELFF. Written as DNA, the CDR3 is TGCGCCAGCAGCCAAGACGTTGTCGGGGAGCTGTTTTTT.

This clonotype has a single count. The chain uses TRBV11-3 and TRBJ2-3, with D tentatively TRBD1 or TRBD2 (5 bases each). The CDR3 consists of 14 residues. Germline V gives CDR1 SGHNT, CDR2 YENEEA. Trimming stripped 4 bases from V and 3 bases from J, with 11 bases between. The CDR3 is CASSSPRETDTQYF. The CDR3 DNA sequence: TGTGCCAGCAGCTCGCCCAGGGAGACAGATACGCAGTATTTT.

This clonotype has at least ten counts. This sequence joins TRBV27 and TRBJ2-1; D remains ambiguous. The CDR3 consists of 14 residues. The ends were cut back, 3 bases at V and 8 bases at J, with 14 bases in the middle. Germline CDR1 reads MNHEY; CDR2 reads SMNVEV (reference sequence). The CDR3 DNA is TGTGCCAGCAGTTTTGGAGCGTCTTCAGATGAGCAGTTCTTC. Its translation: CASSFGASSDEQFF.

The table lists this clonotype with many counts. The chain recombines TRBV24-1 with TRBJ2-5; D remains unclear. This CDR3 is 13 amino acids long. Germline V lookup: CDR1 KGHDR, CDR2 SFDVKD. V shed 5 bases and J shed 0 bases, with 6 bases lying between them. CDR3 sequence (DNA): TGTGCCACCAGTGGCGATTACCAAGAGACCCAGTACTTC. It is translated as CATSGDYQETQYF.

This clonotype was recorded at least ten times. J is TRBJ1-5 and V is TRBV9; 8 bases match TRBD1. V trimming: 4 bases; J trimming: 4 bases; junction bases outside the gene matches: 7. The CDR3 consists of 15 residues. Germline assignment: CDR1 SGDLS and CDR2 YYNGEE. CDR3: CASSPRTGSNQPQHF. CDR3 nucleotide sequence: TGTGCCAGCAGCCCCAGGACAGGGAGTAATCAGCCCCAGCATTTT.

There are many counts of this clonotype. The V and J genes are TRBV2 and TRBJ1-2, with 9 bases that match TRBD1. Germline CDR1 and CDR2: SNHLY and FYNNEI. The CDR3 length is 15 residues. Losses at the gene ends were 1 base for V and 6 bases for J; bases not matched to a gene: 6. CDR3: CASSEEGDRAHGYTF. The CDR3 nucleotides are TGTGCCAGCAGTGAAGAAGGGGACAGGGCCCATGGCTACACCTTC.

In the case of this clonotype: A far larger clone is one nucleotide away, so this likely arose from a read error. The chain couples TRBV20-1 to TRBJ2-7; possibly TRBD2 for D (6 bases). The J call is in doubt because the DNA end fits TRBJ2-1 better. The CDR3 sequence is 15 residues long. The germline CDR1 and CDR2 sequences are DFQATT and SNEGSKA (reference sequence). DNA of the CDR3: TGCAGTGCTGAGGCCGGGACTGGCGGTCACAATGAGCAGTTCTTC. This encodes CSAEAGTGGHNEQFF.

V is TRBV24-1 and J is TRBJ2-7; no definite D call. Germline CDR1 reads KGHDR; CDR2 reads SFDVKD. The germline V and J ends were trimmed by 3 bases and 6 bases, with 11 bases remaining between them. The CDR3 totals 13 residues. For the CDR3, the DNA is TGTGCCACCAGTGATGGGCAGAAGTTCGAGCAGTACTTC. Residues: CATSDGQKFEQYF.